A selection of T cell receptor beta chains follows, all from one sample in a study of cytomegalovirus exposure and HLA in healthy donors. Generated by immunoSEQ multiplex PCR, the TCRdb table keeps only in-frame clones and is missing some. The sample includes about 160,000 clones, under 75% of them seen just once. Material: PBMCs. The receptor set was obtained from a middle-aged man in good health and CMV-seropositive. The CDR3 runs from the conserved cysteine through the conserved F or W. The order of the fields is V gene, clone size, J gene, CDR3 length, D gene, CDR3 protein, CDR3 DNA. D genes are given only for firm matches. Only part of the rows carry a size: once, few, many, or a class if the clone is expanded.

v_gene: TRBV27
abundance: .
j_gene: TRBJ2-7
len: 14
d_gene: .
CDR3aa: CASREWGVSYEQYF
CDR3nt: TGTGCCAGCAGAGAATGGGGGGTTTCCTACGAGCAGTACTTC

v_gene: TRBV2
abundance: .
j_gene: TRBJ2-7
len: 14
d_gene: TRBD1
CDR3aa: CASSEGTGSDEQYF
CDR3nt: TGTGCCAGCAGTGAAGGGACAGGGAGCGACGAGCAGTACTTC

v_gene: TRBV27
abundance: .
j_gene: TRBJ1-5
len: 15
d_gene: TRBD1
CDR3aa: CASSYDRGPGRPQHF
CDR3nt: TGTGCCAGCAGCTACGACAGGGGGCCTGGGAGGCCCCAGCATTTT

v_gene: TRBV6-1
abundance: .
j_gene: TRBJ1-5
len: 14
d_gene: .
CDR3aa: CASSEWGGDKPQHF
CDR3nt: TGTGCCAGCAGTGAGTGGGGAGGGGACAAGCCCCAGCATTTT

v_gene: TRBV7-2
abundance: .
j_gene: TRBJ2-7
len: 14
d_gene: TRBD2
CDR3aa: CASTLGLSQEEQYF
CDR3nt: TGTGCCAGCACCCTGGGACTATCCCAGGAAGAGCAGTACTTC

v_gene: TRBV19
abundance: .
j_gene: TRBJ2-5
len: 13
d_gene: .
CDR3aa: CASSTTGPETQYF
CDR3nt: TGTGCCAGTAGTACAACAGGGCCAGAGACCCAGTACTTC

v_gene: TRBV5-8
abundance: .
j_gene: TRBJ1-5
len: 16
d_gene: .
CDR3aa: CASSLAQGPANQPQHF
CDR3nt: TGTGCCAGCAGCTTGGCCCAGGGTCCCGCCAATCAGCCCCAGCATTTT

v_gene: TRBV4-3
abundance: once
j_gene: TRBJ1-4
len: 20
d_gene: TRBD1
CDR3aa: CASSQSPGTGFIRTNEKLFF
CDR3nt: TGCGCCAGCAGCCAAAGTCCCGGGACAGGGTTTATTAGGACTAATGAAAAACTGTTTTTT

v_gene: TRBV19
abundance: once
j_gene: TRBJ2-1
len: 15
d_gene: TRBD2
CDR3aa: CASSTGTRGYNEQFF
CDR3nt: TGTGCCAGTAGTACCGGGACTAGAGGTTACAATGAGCAGTTCTTC

v_gene: TRBV7-9
abundance: .
j_gene: TRBJ1-3
len: 14
d_gene: .
CDR3aa: CASSLAAMGNTIYF
CDR3nt: TGTGCCAGCAGCTTAGCGGCCATGGGAAACACCATATATTTT

v_gene: TRBV6-6
abundance: few
j_gene: TRBJ1-5
len: 15
d_gene: .
CDR3aa: CASSYSGGSGQPQHF
CDR3nt: TGTGCCAGCAGTTACTCGGGGGGTTCCGGGCAGCCCCAGCATTTT

v_gene: TRBV4-3
abundance: .
j_gene: TRBJ1-1
len: 15
d_gene: .
CDR3aa: CASSQVAGGNTEAFF
CDR3nt: TGCGCCAGCAGCCAAGTGGCGGGTGGGAACACTGAAGCTTTCTTT

v_gene: TRBV7-9
abundance: once
j_gene: TRBJ2-7
len: 13
d_gene: TRBD1
CDR3aa: CASRSGQGYEQYF
CDR3nt: TGTGCCAGCAGGTCGGGACAGGGCTACGAGCAGTACTTC

v_gene: TRBV7-6
abundance: .
j_gene: TRBJ2-3
len: 14
d_gene: TRBD1
CDR3aa: CASSMGQGGDTQYF
CDR3nt: TGTGCCAGCAGCATGGGACAGGGGGGAGATACGCAGTATTTT

v_gene: TRBV11-2
abundance: .
j_gene: TRBJ2-2
len: 18
d_gene: TRBD2
CDR3aa: CASSLSSLALAGTGELFF
CDR3nt: TGTGCCAGCAGCTTAAGTAGCCTGGCACTAGCGGGCACCGGGGAGCTGTTTTTT

v_gene: TRBV18
abundance: .
j_gene: TRBJ1-1
len: 15
d_gene: TRBD1
CDR3aa: CASSPFRTGLFEAFF
CDR3nt: TGTGCCAGCTCACCATTTCGGACAGGGCTTTTCGAAGCTTTCTTT

v_gene: TRBV11-2
abundance: once
j_gene: TRBJ1-5
len: 16
d_gene: .
CDR3aa: CASSLSPTGDRQPQHF
CDR3nt: TGTGCCAGCAGCTTGAGCCCGACAGGTGATAGGCAGCCCCAGCATTTT

v_gene: TRBV4-1
abundance: .
j_gene: TRBJ2-7
len: 13
d_gene: .
CDR3aa: CASSPTGTYEQYF
CDR3nt: TGCGCCAGCAGCCCGACCGGGACCTACGAGCAGTACTTC

v_gene: TRBV4-3
abundance: .
j_gene: TRBJ1-6
len: 15
d_gene: .
CDR3aa: CASSQEAGLNSPLHF
CDR3nt: TGCGCCAGCAGCCAAGAAGCAGGGCTTAATTCACCCCTCCACTTT

v_gene: TRBV4-3
abundance: .
j_gene: TRBJ2-7
len: 15
d_gene: .
CDR3aa: CASSQDRAGSYEQYF
CDR3nt: TGCGCCAGCAGCCAAGATCGGGCGGGGTCCTACGAGCAGTACTTC

v_gene: TRBV5-6
abundance: .
j_gene: TRBJ1-5
len: 14
d_gene: TRBD1
CDR3aa: CASSGGQGRQPQHF
CDR3nt: TGTGCCAGCAGCGGGGGACAGGGACGCCAGCCCCAGCATTTT

v_gene: TRBV6-5
abundance: .
j_gene: TRBJ2-5
len: 15
d_gene: TRBD1
CDR3aa: CASSYSQGWRETQYF
CDR3nt: TGTGCCAGCAGTTACTCACAGGGGTGGAGAGAGACCCAGTACTTC

v_gene: TRBV7-8
abundance: .
j_gene: TRBJ1-1
len: 14
d_gene: .
CDR3aa: CASTTDEVSTEAFF
CDR3nt: TGTGCCAGCACCACCGATGAAGTGAGCACTGAAGCTTTCTTT

v_gene: TRBV7-9
abundance: .
j_gene: TRBJ1-6
len: 17
d_gene: TRBD1
CDR3aa: CASSPQLGGTGNSPLHF
CDR3nt: TGTGCCAGCAGCCCCCAACTTGGAGGGACAGGCAATTCACCCCTCCACTTT

v_gene: TRBV6-1
abundance: .
j_gene: TRBJ2-5
len: 15
d_gene: TRBD2
CDR3aa: CASSAGRGGRETQYF
CDR3nt: TGTGCCAGCAGTGCGGGGCGGGGGGGCCGGGAGACCCAGTACTTC

v_gene: TRBV28
abundance: .
j_gene: TRBJ1-2
len: 14
d_gene: TRBD1
CDR3aa: CASSSGQGWNGYTF
CDR3nt: TGTGCCAGCAGTTCCGGACAGGGCTGGAATGGCTACACCTTC

v_gene: TRBV10-3
abundance: .
j_gene: TRBJ1-2
len: 13
d_gene: .
CDR3aa: CAISLDGDYGYTF
CDR3nt: TGTGCCATCAGCCTAGACGGAGACTATGGCTACACCTTC